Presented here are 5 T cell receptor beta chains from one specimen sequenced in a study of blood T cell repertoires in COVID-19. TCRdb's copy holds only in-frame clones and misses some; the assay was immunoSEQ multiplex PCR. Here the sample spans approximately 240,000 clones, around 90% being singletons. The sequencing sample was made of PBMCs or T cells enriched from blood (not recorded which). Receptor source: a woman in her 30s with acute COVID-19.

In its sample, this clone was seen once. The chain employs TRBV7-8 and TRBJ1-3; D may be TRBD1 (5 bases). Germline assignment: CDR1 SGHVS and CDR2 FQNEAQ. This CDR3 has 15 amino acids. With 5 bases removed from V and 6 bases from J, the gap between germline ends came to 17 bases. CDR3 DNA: TGTGCCAGCAGCCCCCAGGGCATCTCCATAAACACCATATATTTT. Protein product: CASSPQGISINTIYF. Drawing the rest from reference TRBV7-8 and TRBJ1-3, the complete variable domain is GAGVSQSPRYKVAKRGQDVALRCDPISGHVSLFWYQQALGQGPEFLTYFQNEAQLDKSGLPSDRFFAERPEGSVSTLKIQRTQQEDSAVYLCASSPQGISINTIYFGEGSWLTVV.

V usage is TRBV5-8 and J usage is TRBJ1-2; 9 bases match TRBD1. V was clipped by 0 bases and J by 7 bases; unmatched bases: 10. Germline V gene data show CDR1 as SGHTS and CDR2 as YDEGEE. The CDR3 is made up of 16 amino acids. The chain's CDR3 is CASSLAQGTGYGGYTF. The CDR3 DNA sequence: TGTGCCAGCAGCTTGGCCCAAGGGACAGGGTATGGTGGCTACACCTTC.

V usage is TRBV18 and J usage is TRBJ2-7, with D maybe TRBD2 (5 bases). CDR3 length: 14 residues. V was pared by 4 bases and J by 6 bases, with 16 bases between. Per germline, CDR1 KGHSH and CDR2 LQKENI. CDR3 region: CASSLQSGIREQYF. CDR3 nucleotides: TGTGCCAGCTCACTTCAGTCGGGGATCCGCGAGCAGTACTTC. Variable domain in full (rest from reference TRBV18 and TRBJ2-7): NAGVMQNPRHLVRRRGQEARLRCSPMKGHSHVYWYRQLPEEGLKFMVYLQKENIIDESGMPKERFSAEFPKEGPSILRIQQVVRGDSAAYFCASSLQSGIREQYFGPGTRLTVT.

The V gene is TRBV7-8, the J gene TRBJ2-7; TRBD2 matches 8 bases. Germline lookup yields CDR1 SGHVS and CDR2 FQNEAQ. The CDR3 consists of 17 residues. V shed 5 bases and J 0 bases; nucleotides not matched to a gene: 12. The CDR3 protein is CASSLGTSRMSSYEQYF. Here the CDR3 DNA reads TGTGCCAGCAGCCTCGGGACTAGTAGAATGAGCTCCTACGAGCAGTACTTC.

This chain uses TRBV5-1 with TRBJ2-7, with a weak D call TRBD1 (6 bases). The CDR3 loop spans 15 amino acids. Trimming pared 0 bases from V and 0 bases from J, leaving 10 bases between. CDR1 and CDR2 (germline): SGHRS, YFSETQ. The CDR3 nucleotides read TGCGCCAGCAGCTTGGTTGTGGACAGCTCCTACGAGCAGTACTTC. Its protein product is CASSLVVDSSYEQYF.